This TCR beta chain was sequenced for a study of beta chain features in type 1 diabetes. Sequencing targeted expressed TCRB transcripts, as all isolated RNA had been reverse transcribed. Read counts averaged approximately 3.6 million for samples of naive, central memory and regulatory T cells. Profiled with immunoSEQ multiplex PCR; TCRdb holds only in-frame clones, not every one. The sample has under 300,000 clones, approximately 15% seen once. A single heparinised blood sample, averaging about 120 mL, was obtained per donor. Regarding this clone: Its cognate antigen is unknown.

With V trimmed by 6 bases and J by 2 bases, 9 bases remained unmatched. The CDR3 loop spans 15 amino acids. Germline V CDR1 and CDR2: MGHDK, SYGVNS. Notes on the study in general: Among patients, naive, central memory and Treg TCRB repertoires appeared more similar than among healthy donors. Within each of all four CD4+ subsets, Type 1 diabetes patients had TCRB CDR3s that were moderately but significantly shorter.

This chain connects TRBV25-1 to TRBJ2-7; 8 positions match TRBD2. This TCR came from a man aged 25 to 40 with type 1 diabetes. Sequences were obtained from naive CD4+ T cells from blood. The CDR3: CASREAGANTYEQYF. The CDR3 coding sequence is TGTGCCAGCAGAGAAGCGGGAGCTAACACCTACGAGCAGTACTTC.